This entry lists 22 T cell receptor beta chains sequenced from one sample in a study of T cell responses to AZD1222 COVID-19 vaccine. Using immunoSEQ multiplex PCR, the repertoire was profiled, and TCRdb retains in-frame clones only, with some absent. The sample lists 95,000 to 150,000 clones, around 90% occurring once. The source material was peripheral blood, sampled on day 0 of AZD1222 vaccination. Every receptor here comes from an adult in good health.

This clone was recorded a few times. The chain recombines TRBV24-1 with TRBJ1-2; tentative D call: TRBD1 (6 bases). Trimming took off 11 bases at V and 8 bases at J, with 20 bases between the two ends. The CDR3 contains 13 residues. Germline V lookup: CDR1 KGHDR, CDR2 SFDVKD. Here the CDR3 reads CAIAGTRDFGYTF. CDR3 nucleotide sequence: TGTGCCATAGCCGGGACAAGGGATTTCGGCTACACCTTC.

The V call is TRBV10-1, the J call TRBJ2-3; no definite D call. Germline V CDR1 and CDR2: WNHNN, SYGVQD (reference sequence). V was trimmed by 1 base and J by 0 bases, leaving 8 bases between them. The CDR3 is 15 residues long. Here the CDR3 reads CASSEFAESTDTQYF. CDR3 nucleotide sequence: TGCGCCAGCAGTGAGTTCGCGGAGAGCACAGATACGCAGTATTTT.

The rearrangement uses TRBV4-3 and TRBJ2-5; 7 bases align to TRBD1. CDR3 length: 15 residues. From germline, CDR1 is LGHNA and CDR2 YSLEER. The junction had 5 bases not matched to a gene; V was cut back by 0 bases and J by 4 bases. The CDR3 sequence is CASSQDRTGVETQYF. CDR3 in DNA: TGCGCCAGCAGCCAAGATCGCACAGGGGTAGAGACCCAGTACTTC.

V is TRBV10-2 and J is TRBJ1-2; TRBD1 aligns across 7 bases. Germline CDR1 WSHSY, CDR2 SAAADI. The length of the CDR3 is 16 residues. After removal of 5 bases from V and 2 bases from J, the junction contained 11 bases not matched to a gene. The CDR3 DNA is TGCGCCAGCAGTCAAATGTGGCAGGGGGTAAACTATGGCTACACCTTC. Residues: CASSQMWQGVNYGYTF.

The chain joins TRBV10-3 to TRBJ1-2; a possible D gene is TRBD1 (6 bases). Trimming pared 6 bases from V and 6 bases from J, leaving 14 bases between. CDR1 and CDR2 from the germline V gene are ENHRY and SYGVKD. This CDR3 has 13 residues. The CDR3 here is CAIREQGEDGYTF. For the CDR3, the DNA is TGTGCCATCAGGGAACAGGGAGAGGATGGCTACACCTTC.

The chain joins TRBV4-3 to TRBJ1-2; D is uncertain. The germline V gene has CDR1 LGHNA and CDR2 YSLEER. The CDR3 contains 14 residues. V was pared by 0 bases and J by 9 bases, with 14 bases between. CDR3 loop: CASSQEGEVESYTF. The DNA for the CDR3 is TGCGCCAGCAGCCAAGAAGGTGAGGTGGAAAGCTACACCTTC.

The V and J genes are TRBV6-1 and TRBJ1-2; D not resolved. Looked up from germline, CDR1 is MNHNS and CDR2 is SASEGT. CDR3 length: 14 residues. V lost 1 base and J lost 4, with 10 bases in between. CDR3 sequence reads: CASSEDRKSYGYTF. CDR3 in DNA: TGTGCCAGCAGTGAAGACAGAAAATCCTATGGCTACACCTTC.

This clone turned up a few times. The J gene is TRBJ1-4, the V gene TRBV2; a possible D gene is TRBD1 (6 bases). The CDR3 runs 12 residues. Trimming removed 9 bases from V and 8 bases from J, with 13 bases in between. CDR1 is SNHLY, CDR2 FYNNEI, per germline. The CDR3 protein is CASRGVGEKLFF. The CDR3 DNA is TGTGCCAGTAGGGGGGTTGGGGAAAAACTGTTTTTT.

The chain links TRBV7-6 to TRBJ2-7; TRBD1 agrees at 9 bases. Losses at the gene ends were 5 bases for V and 4 bases for J; bases not matched to a gene: 15. This CDR3 contains 17 residues. Germline V gives CDR1 SGHVS, CDR2 FNYEAQ. The CDR3 reads CASSLRQGGTGYYEQYF. DNA for the CDR3: TGTGCCAGCAGCCTACGTCAGGGCGGGACAGGGTATTACGAGCAGTACTTC.

J is TRBJ1-5 and V is TRBV7-2, with a tentative D call TRBD1 (5 bases). The CDR3 is made up of 15 amino acids. V was clipped by 1 base and J by 2 bases, with 9 bases between them. CDR1 is SGHTA and CDR2 is FQGNSA in the germline V gene. The CDR3: CASSLGGKGNQPQHF. The CDR3 coding sequence is TGTGCCAGCAGCTTAGGGGGGAAGGGCAATCAGCCCCAGCATTTT.

The chain carries TRBV6-2 or TRBV6-3 and TRBJ2-6, with 12 bases that match TRBD2. This CDR3 spans 20 amino acids. Germline V gene data show CDR1 as MNHEY and CDR2 as SVGEGT. The junction had 9 bases not matched to a gene; V was cut back by 1 base and J by 2 bases. CDR3 nucleotide sequence: TGTGCCAGCAGTTACTGGAGACTAGCGGGAGAATTCGCTGGGGCCAACGTCCTGACTTTC. This gives the protein CASSYWRLAGEFAGANVLTF.

V is TRBV4-1 and J is TRBJ2-7, with a tentative D call TRBD2 (6 bases). The V and J ends lost 3 bases and 1 base respectively, with 13 bases between them. This CDR3 spans 15 amino acids. Germline CDR1 MGHRA, CDR2 YSYEKL. CDR3 bases: TGCGCCAGCAGCCAGGCGGGGTTCTCTTCCTACGAGCAGTACTTC. This gives the protein CASSQAGFSSYEQYF.

This clone was observed once. The junction departs from germline at one end; a sequencing error may be responsible. The genes are TRBV5-1 and TRBJ1-6; D unclear. The CDR3 has 16 residues. CDR1 SGHRS and CDR2 YFSETQ come from the germline V gene. CDR3 loop: CASSLGRSGGGPPLHF. The CDR3 DNA follows: TGCGCCAGCAGTTTGGGGAGGTCGGGCGGAGGTCCACCCCTCCACTTT.

The chain links TRBV7-9 to TRBJ1-2; maybe TRBD1 (5 bases). Looked up from germline, CDR1 is SEHNR and CDR2 is FQNEAQ (reference sequence). CDR3 length: 13 residues. Deletions cut 3 bases from V and 4 bases from J, with 9 bases between. The CDR3 bases are TGTGCCAGCAGCTTGGGGGAGGGCTATGGCTACACCTTC. This gives the protein CASSLGEGYGYTF.

The rearrangement links TRBV29-1 to TRBJ1-3; D remains ambiguous. Germline V CDR1 and CDR2: SQVTM, ANQGSEA. The CDR3 length is 14 residues. Trimming shortened V by 4 bases and J by 0 bases, and 10 bases separated the two germline ends. The CDR3 sequence is CSVVVPSSGNTIYF. The CDR3 DNA reads TGCAGCGTTGTGGTCCCAAGCTCTGGAAACACCATATATTTT.

V and J are TRBV27 and TRBJ2-7; D is uncertain. Germline V CDR1 and CDR2: MNHEY, SMNVEV (reference sequence). The ends were cut back, 5 bases at V and 0 bases at J, with 14 bases in the middle. The CDR3 runs 15 residues. CDR3 coding DNA: TGTGCCAGCAGTGCCCTAACACGTAGCTCCTACGAGCAGTACTTC. It codes for CASSALTRSSYEQYF.

The V call is TRBV5-1, the J call TRBJ2-7, with TRBD1 matching 11 bases. Germline V gene data show CDR1 as SGHRS and CDR2 as YFSETQ. The CDR3 is 15 residues long. The ends lost 4 bases at V and 3 bases at J; junction bases unmatched: 6. CDR3 loop: CASSPEGQGVYEQYF. DNA for the CDR3: TGCGCCAGCAGCCCAGAGGGACAGGGGGTCTACGAGCAGTACTTC. Complete variable domain (other parts from reference TRBV5-1 and TRBJ2-7): KAGVTQTPRYLIKTRGQQVTLSCSPISGHRSVSWYQQTPGQGLQFLFEYFSETQRNKGNFPGRFSGRQFSNSRSEMNVSTLELGDSALYLCASSPEGQGVYEQYFGPGTRLTVT.

As to this clone: Other nucleotide sequences in the sample specify the same CDR3. This rearrangement joins TRBV19 to TRBJ1-5; D is ambiguous. The V end lost 1 base, the J end lost 7 bases, and 5 bases lay between the germline ends. Looked up from germline, CDR1 is LNHDA and CDR2 is SQIVND (reference sequence). This CDR3 comprises 12 residues. In DNA form, the CDR3 reads TGTGCCAGTAGTATAGGGTTGCAGCCCCAGCATTTT. Translated: CASSIGLQPQHF.

The V and J genes are TRBV20-1 and TRBJ2-7; 7 nucleotides line up with TRBD1. Trimming cost V 3 bases and J 2 bases; bases outside gene matches: 4. The germline CDR1 and CDR2 sequences are DFQATT and SNEGSKA (reference sequence). This CDR3 is built from 13 residues. The CDR3 loop reads CSASWDSPYEQYF. The DNA for the CDR3 is TGCAGTGCTAGTTGGGACAGCCCCTACGAGCAGTACTTC.

The chain is built from TRBV7-2 and TRBJ2-7; 7 nucleotides line up with TRBD1. This CDR3 region has 13 residues. Losses at the gene ends were 7 bases for V and 3 bases for J; bases not matched to a gene: 6. Germline assignment: CDR1 SGHTA and CDR2 FQGNSA. CDR3 coding DNA: TGTGCCAGCATGAACTACAGGGGCTACGAGCAGTACTTC. This translates into CASMNYRGYEQYF.

This clone was counted only a few times. The chain is built from TRBV7-8 and TRBJ2-7; TRBD1 matches at 7 bases. The CDR3 runs to 14 residues. J gave up 7 bases and V 8 bases, and 14 bases lay outside the gene matches. The germline V gene encodes CDR1 SGHVS and CDR2 FQNEAQ. CDR3 sequence reads: CASCLRAGGEEQYF. CDR3 DNA sequence: TGTGCCAGCTGCCTAAGGGCAGGGGGAGAGGAGCAGTACTTC.

This sequence joins TRBV9 and TRBJ2-5; D is unresolved. This CDR3 is built from 13 residues. From germline, CDR1 is SGDLS and CDR2 YYNGEE. V lost 3 bases and J 5 bases, leaving 11 bases between the germline ends. CDR3 sequence: CASSERYQETQYF. The DNA for the CDR3 is TGTGCCAGCAGCGAGAGATATCAGGAGACCCAGTACTTC.